Given below is one T cell receptor beta chain in context. This record belongs to a study of early T cells in non-severe SARS-CoV-2 infection. Germline values: CDR1 MNHEY, CDR2 SMNVEV (reference sequence). The V end was cut by 6 bases, the J end by 7 bases, with 16 bases between. This CDR3 is 13 amino acids long. One entry per CDR3 protein results from TCRdb running MiXCR on the 5' RACE reads. Seen here are approximately 99,000 distinct CDR3 sequences, over 10% observed once, and the top ten hold approximately 3.1%. The receptor's source is an adult who was a healthcare worker with PCR-confirmed SARS-CoV-2 infection or an uninfected control (not recorded which). Material: whole blood. The rearrangement uses TRBV27 and TRBJ2-7; D not certain. The CDR3 sequence is CASRATSLGEQYF. CDR3 DNA sequence: TGTGCCAGCAGGGCTACCTCCTTGGGGGAGCAGTACTTC.